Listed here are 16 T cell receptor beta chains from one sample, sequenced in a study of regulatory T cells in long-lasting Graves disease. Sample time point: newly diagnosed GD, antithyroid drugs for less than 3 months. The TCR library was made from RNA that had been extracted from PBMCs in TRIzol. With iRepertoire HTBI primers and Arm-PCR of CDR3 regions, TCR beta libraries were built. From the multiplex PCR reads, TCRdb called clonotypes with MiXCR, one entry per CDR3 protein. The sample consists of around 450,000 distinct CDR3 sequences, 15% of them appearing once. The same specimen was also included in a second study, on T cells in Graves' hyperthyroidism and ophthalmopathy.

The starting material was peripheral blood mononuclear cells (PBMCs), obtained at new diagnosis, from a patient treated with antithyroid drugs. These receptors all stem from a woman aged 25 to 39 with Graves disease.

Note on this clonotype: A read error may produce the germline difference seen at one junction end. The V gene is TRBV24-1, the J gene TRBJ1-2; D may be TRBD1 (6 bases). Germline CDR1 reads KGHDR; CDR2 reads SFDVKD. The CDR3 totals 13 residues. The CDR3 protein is CAASDPGGPGYTF. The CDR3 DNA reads TGTGCCGCCAGTGATCCTGGGGGCCCAGGCTACACCTTC.

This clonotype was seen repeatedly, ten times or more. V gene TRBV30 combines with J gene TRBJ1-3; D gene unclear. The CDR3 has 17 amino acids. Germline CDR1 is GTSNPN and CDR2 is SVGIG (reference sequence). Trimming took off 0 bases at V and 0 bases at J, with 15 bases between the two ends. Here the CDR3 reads CAWSVRQTSPSGNTIYF. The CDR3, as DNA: TGTGCCTGGAGTGTTAGGCAGACGTCCCCCTCTGGAAACACCATATATTTT. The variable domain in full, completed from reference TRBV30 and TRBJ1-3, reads SQTIHQWPATLVQPVGSPLSLECTVEGTSNPNLYWYRQAAGRGLQLLFYSVGIGQISSEVPQNLSASRPQDRQFILSSKKLLLSDSGFYLCAWSVRQTSPSGNTIYFGEGSWLTVV.

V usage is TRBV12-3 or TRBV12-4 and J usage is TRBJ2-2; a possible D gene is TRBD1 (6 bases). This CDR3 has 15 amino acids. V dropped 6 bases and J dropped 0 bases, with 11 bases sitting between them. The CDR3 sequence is CASRYRVANTGELFF. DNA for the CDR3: TGTGCCAGCAGGTACAGGGTCGCGAACACCGGGGAGCTGTTTTTT.

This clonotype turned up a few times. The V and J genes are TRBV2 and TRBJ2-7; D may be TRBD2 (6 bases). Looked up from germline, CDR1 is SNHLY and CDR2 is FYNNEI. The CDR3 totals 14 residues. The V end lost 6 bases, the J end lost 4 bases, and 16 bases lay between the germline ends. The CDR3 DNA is TGTGCCAGCAGAGCGGGCCCTTTCTCTTACGAGCAGTACTTC. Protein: CASRAGPFSYEQYF.

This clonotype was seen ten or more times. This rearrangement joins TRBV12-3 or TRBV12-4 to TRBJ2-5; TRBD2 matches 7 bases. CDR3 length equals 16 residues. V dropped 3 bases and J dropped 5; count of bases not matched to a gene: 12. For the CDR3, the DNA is TGTGCCAGCAGTTTTCTCGGGCAGCCCGGGAGGGAGACCCAGTACTTC. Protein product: CASSFLGQPGRETQYF.

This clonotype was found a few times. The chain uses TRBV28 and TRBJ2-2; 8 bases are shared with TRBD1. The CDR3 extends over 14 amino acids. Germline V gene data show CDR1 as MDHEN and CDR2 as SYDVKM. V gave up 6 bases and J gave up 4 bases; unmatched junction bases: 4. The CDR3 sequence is CASRPGGSTGELFF. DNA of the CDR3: TGTGCCAGCAGACCAGGGGGCTCCACCGGGGAGCTGTTTTTT.

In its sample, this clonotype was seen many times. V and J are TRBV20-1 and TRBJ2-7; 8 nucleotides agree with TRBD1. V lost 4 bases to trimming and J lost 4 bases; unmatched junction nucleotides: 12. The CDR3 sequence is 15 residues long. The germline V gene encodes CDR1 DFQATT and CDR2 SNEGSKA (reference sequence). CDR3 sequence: CSATLPGQVKYEQYF. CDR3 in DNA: TGCAGTGCTACCCTTCCGGGACAGGTTAAATACGAGCAGTACTTC.

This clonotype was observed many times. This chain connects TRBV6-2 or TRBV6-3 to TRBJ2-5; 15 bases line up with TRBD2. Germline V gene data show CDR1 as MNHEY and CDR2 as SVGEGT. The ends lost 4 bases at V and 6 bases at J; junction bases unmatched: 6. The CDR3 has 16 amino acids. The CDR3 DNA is TGTGCCAGCAGTTCCCTGGGGACTAGCGGGAGGAAGACCCAGTACTTC. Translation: CASSSLGTSGRKTQYF.

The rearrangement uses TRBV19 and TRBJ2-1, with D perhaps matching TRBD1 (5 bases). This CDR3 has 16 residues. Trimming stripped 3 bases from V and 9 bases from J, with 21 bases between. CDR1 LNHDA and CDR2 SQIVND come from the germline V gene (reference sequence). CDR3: CASSIRREVGHGEQFF. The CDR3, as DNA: TGTGCCAGTAGTATTCGTCGAGAGGTAGGACACGGTGAGCAGTTCTTC.

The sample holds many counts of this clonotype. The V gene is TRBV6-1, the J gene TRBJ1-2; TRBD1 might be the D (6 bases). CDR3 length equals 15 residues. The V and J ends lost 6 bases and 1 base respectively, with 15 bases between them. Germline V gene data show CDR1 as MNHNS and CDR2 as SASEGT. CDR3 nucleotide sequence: TGTGCCAGCAGACCGGGACAAGAAGTTAACTATGGCTACACCTTC. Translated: CASRPGQEVNYGYTF.

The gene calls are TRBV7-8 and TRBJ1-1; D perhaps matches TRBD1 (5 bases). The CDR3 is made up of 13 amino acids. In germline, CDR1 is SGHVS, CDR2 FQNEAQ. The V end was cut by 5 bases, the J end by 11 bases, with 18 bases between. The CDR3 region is CASSPSPGREAFF. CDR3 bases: TGTGCCAGCAGCCCCTCTCCAGGGCGCGAGGCTTTCTTT. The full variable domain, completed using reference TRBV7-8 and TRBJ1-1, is GAGVSQSPRYKVAKRGQDVALRCDPISGHVSLFWYQQALGQGPEFLTYFQNEAQLDKSGLPSDRFFAERPEGSVSTLKIQRTQQEDSAVYLCASSPSPGREAFFGQGTRLTVV.

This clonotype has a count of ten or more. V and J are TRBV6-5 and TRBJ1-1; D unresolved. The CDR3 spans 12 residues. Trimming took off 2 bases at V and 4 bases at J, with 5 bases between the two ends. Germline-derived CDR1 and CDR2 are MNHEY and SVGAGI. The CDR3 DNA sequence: TGTGCCAGCAGTTACAGGGCCACTGAAGCTTTCTTT. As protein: CASSYRATEAFF.

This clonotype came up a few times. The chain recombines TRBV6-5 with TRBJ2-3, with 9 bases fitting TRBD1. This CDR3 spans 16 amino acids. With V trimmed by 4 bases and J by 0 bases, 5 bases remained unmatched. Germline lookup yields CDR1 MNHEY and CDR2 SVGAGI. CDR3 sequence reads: CASSWDRVPSTDTQYF. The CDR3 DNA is TGTGCCAGCAGTTGGGACAGGGTCCCCAGCACAGATACGCAGTATTTT.

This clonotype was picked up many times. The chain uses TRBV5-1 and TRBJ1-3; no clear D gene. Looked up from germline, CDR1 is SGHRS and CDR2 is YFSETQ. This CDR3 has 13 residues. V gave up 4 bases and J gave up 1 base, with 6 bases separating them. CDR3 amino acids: CASSEGSGNTIYF. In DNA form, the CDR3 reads TGCGCCAGCAGCGAGGGATCTGGAAACACCATATATTTT.

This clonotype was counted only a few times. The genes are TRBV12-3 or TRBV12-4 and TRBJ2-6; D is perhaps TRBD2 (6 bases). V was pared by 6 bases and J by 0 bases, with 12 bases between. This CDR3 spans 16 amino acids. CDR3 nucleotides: TGTGCCAGCAGCTCGCGGGGAGTCTCTGGGGCCAACGTCCTGACTTTC. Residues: CASSSRGVSGANVLTF.

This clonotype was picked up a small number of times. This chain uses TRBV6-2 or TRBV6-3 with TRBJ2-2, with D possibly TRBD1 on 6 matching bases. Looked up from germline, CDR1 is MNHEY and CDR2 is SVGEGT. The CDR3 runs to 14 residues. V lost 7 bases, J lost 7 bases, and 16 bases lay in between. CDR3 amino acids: CASMVGGLGGELFF. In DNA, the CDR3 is TGTGCCAGCATGGTAGGGGGTCTAGGCGGGGAGCTGTTTTTT.